The 25 T cell receptor beta chains given below trace back to one sample, sequenced in a study of shared clonotypes between healthy human individuals. Clones were sequenced by immunoSEQ multiplex PCR, and TCRdb holds only the in-frame ones, with some missing. The sample yields approximately 530,000 clones, 95% to 96% seen once. Sequencing was done on a sample of naive CD4+ T cells sorted from blood. Documented subset: CD45RA+ positively selected. The receptors originated from a woman between 25 and 40 years old in good health.

The rearrangement uses TRBV11-2 and TRBJ2-3; no definite D call. The V gene's germline CDR1 is SGHAT and CDR2 FQNNGV. Trimming stripped 0 bases from V and 2 bases from J, with 6 bases between. The CDR3 loop spans 14 amino acids. CDR3 in DNA: TGTGCCAGCAGCTTAGATAGTCCCACAGATACGCAGTATTTT. Its translation is CASSLDSPTDTQYF.

CDR3 protein: CASRRLPGDNNEKLFF. CDR3 sequence (DNA): TGTGCCAGTAGACGACTCCCGGGGGATAATAATGAAAAACTGTTTTTT. The chain has TRBV19 and TRBJ1-4; perhaps TRBD1 as D (5 bases). V lost 6 bases to trimming and J lost 4 bases, with 18 bases between them. The CDR3 covers 16 residues. Germline V gene lookup returns CDR1 LNHDA and CDR2 SQIVND (reference sequence).

The chain combines TRBV5-6 with TRBJ1-1; D perhaps matches TRBD1 (5 bases). Germline lookup yields CDR1 SGHDT and CDR2 YYEEEE. Deletions cut 4 bases from V and 1 base from J, with 17 bases between. This CDR3 has 16 amino acids. CDR3 in DNA: TGTGCCAGCAGCCGACTGGGACTCCCTCAGAACACTGAAGCTTTCTTT. Amino acids: CASSRLGLPQNTEAFF.

Only one count was recorded for this clone. CDR3 in amino acids: CATSRDFSGTGANVLTF. The CDR3 DNA is TGTGCCACCAGCAGAGATTTTTCCGGGACCGGGGCCAACGTCCTGACTTTC. The genes are TRBV15 and TRBJ2-6, with D perhaps matching TRBD1 or TRBD2 (5 bases each). Germline V CDR1 and CDR2: LNHNV, YYDKDF (reference sequence). V was shortened by 0 bases and J by 4 bases, with 13 bases between the two germline ends. This CDR3 region has 17 residues.

V is TRBV28 and J is TRBJ2-7; D is ambiguous. V lost 3 bases to trimming and J lost 3 bases, with 12 bases between them. CDR1 MDHEN and CDR2 SYDVKM come from the germline V gene. CDR3 length: 14 residues. The CDR3 reads CASSFMNANYEQYF. In DNA form, the CDR3 reads TGTGCCAGCAGTTTCATGAATGCTAACTACGAGCAGTACTTC.

The chain links TRBV28 to TRBJ2-5; TRBD2 matches 8 bases. Germline V gene sequence: CDR1 MDHEN, CDR2 SYDVKM. CDR3 length: 15 residues. The V segment lost 6 bases and the J segment 3 bases; nucleotides outside the gene matches: 9. The CDR3 region has the DNA TGTGCCAGCAGCCCACCCGGGACTAGGAAAGAGACCCAGTACTTC. Encoded protein: CASSPPGTRKETQYF.

This rearrangement joins TRBV18 to TRBJ2-3; unclear D gene. CDR1 is KGHSH and CDR2 is LQKENI in the germline V gene. Trimming cost V 3 bases and J 0 bases, with 10 bases left between them. The CDR3 has 15 amino acids. CDR3 in DNA: TGTGCCAGCTCACCGGGCTACCTTAGCACAGATACGCAGTATTTT. It codes for CASSPGYLSTDTQYF.

The J gene is TRBJ1-2, the V gene TRBV6-1; TRBD1 might be the D (5 bases). V gave up 2 bases and J gave up 5 bases, with 18 bases separating them. In germline, CDR1 is MNHNS, CDR2 SASEGT. The CDR3 totals 16 residues. DNA for the CDR3: TGTGCCAGCAGTGAAATCGGTGGGGGTTTAGGGTATGGCTACACCTTC. Encoded protein: CASSEIGGGLGYGYTF.

This chain uses TRBV10-3 with TRBJ1-1; D may be TRBD1 (6 bases). The CDR3 loop spans 15 amino acids. V lost 1 base and J 5 bases, leaving 14 bases between the germline ends. Per the germline V gene, CDR1 is ENHRY and CDR2 is SYGVKD. CDR3 residues: CAISEWLGGGTEAFF. The CDR3 bases are TGTGCCATCAGTGAGTGGTTAGGGGGAGGGACTGAAGCTTTCTTT.

V is TRBV18 and J is TRBJ1-5; D possibly corresponds to TRBD1 (5 bases). This CDR3 spans 14 amino acids. V was clipped by 4 bases and J by 4 bases, with 11 bases between them. The germline gives CDR1 KGHSH, CDR2 LQKENI. The DNA of the CDR3 is TGTGCCAGCTCACAAGGGACGGAGAATCAGCCCCAGCATTTT. Residues: CASSQGTENQPQHF.

The chain recombines TRBV28 with TRBJ1-1; D remains unclear. CDR3 length: 15 amino acids. The germline CDR1 and CDR2 sequences are MDHEN and SYDVKM. Trimming removed 4 bases from V and 4 bases from J, with 16 bases in between. The CDR3 region has the DNA TGTGCCAGCAGTTCTCCGGAGGGTTGGATCACTGAAGCTTTCTTT. Translation: CASSSPEGWITEAFF.

The J gene is TRBJ2-2, the V gene TRBV5-4; D gene uncertain. The CDR3 has 15 amino acids. The germline V and J ends were trimmed by 3 bases and 0 bases, with 9 bases remaining between them. Germline lookup yields CDR1 SGHNT and CDR2 YYREEE (reference sequence). The CDR3 is CASSSPDANTGELFF. The CDR3 DNA reads TGTGCCAGCAGCTCACCCGACGCGAACACCGGGGAGCTGTTTTTT.

CDR3 residues: CASSPVPGYEKLFF. CDR3 coding DNA: TGTGCCAGCTCACCAGTCCCTGGGTATGAAAAACTGTTTTTT. The V gene is TRBV18, the J gene TRBJ1-4; no definite D call. The CDR3 is 14 residues long. V lost 2 bases, J lost 6 bases, and 10 bases lay in between. Germline V gene data show CDR1 as KGHSH and CDR2 as LQKENI.

The rearrangement links TRBV30 to TRBJ2-7; unclear D gene. CDR1 GTSNPN and CDR2 SVGIG come from the germline V gene (reference sequence). The CDR3 is 16 residues long. The V end was cut by 0 bases, the J end by 5 bases, with 20 bases between. The CDR3 region is CAWSVLRQSFGNEQYF. The CDR3 bases are TGTGCCTGGAGTGTACTGAGGCAGAGTTTCGGAAACGAGCAGTACTTC.

The chain carries TRBV4-1 and TRBJ1-6; D ambiguous. The CDR3 extends over 11 amino acids. Germline CDR1 is MGHRA and CDR2 is YSYEKL. The V end lost 1 base, the J end lost 9 bases, and 1 base lay between the germline ends. This CDR3 reads CASSQGSPLHF. In DNA, the CDR3 is TGCGCCAGCAGCCAAGGTTCACCCCTCCACTTT.

The chain combines TRBV7-6 with TRBJ1-5, with D possibly TRBD1 on 6 matching bases. The germline V gene has CDR1 SGHVS and CDR2 FNYEAQ. The CDR3 has 16 residues. V gave up 5 bases and J gave up 0 bases, with 14 bases separating them. CDR3 nucleotide sequence: TGTGCCAGCAGCCTCGGGACACCCCATAGCAATCAGCCCCAGCATTTT. Amino acid sequence: CASSLGTPHSNQPQHF.

The rearrangement uses TRBV4-2 and TRBJ1-1; no clear D. Deletions cut 1 base from V and 0 bases from J, with 12 bases between. Germline V gene sequence: CDR1 LGHNA, CDR2 YNFKEQ. The CDR3 is 16 residues long. The CDR3 region has the DNA TGTGCCAGCAGCCAAGTAGGGCACCCCATGAACACTGAAGCTTTCTTT. Amino acids: CASSQVGHPMNTEAFF.

The J gene is TRBJ2-1, the V gene TRBV6-1; the match to TRBD2 covers 7 bases. V lost 11 bases, J lost 7 bases, and 8 bases stayed unmatched. Germline V gene sequence: CDR1 MNHNS, CDR2 SASEGT. CDR3 size: 12 residues. The chain's CDR3 is CAWRGGGNEQFF. Written as DNA, the CDR3 is TGTGCCTGGCGGGGCGGGGGTAATGAGCAGTTCTTC.

This clone occurred once. CDR3 loop: CASTQVNYGYTF. The CDR3 DNA reads TGTGCCAGCACACAGGTTAACTATGGCTACACCTTC. J is TRBJ1-2 and V is TRBV6-4, with D tentatively TRBD1 (5 bases). Trimming removed 7 bases at V and 1 base at J, with 7 bases between. Germline-derived CDR1 and CDR2 are MRHNA and SNTAGT. The length of the CDR3 is 12 residues.

The rearrangement links TRBV10-3 to TRBJ1-1, with 8 bases that match TRBD1. The CDR3 extends over 14 amino acids. V shed 7 bases, J shed 2 bases, and the junction held 6 bases outside the gene matches. CDR1 is ENHRY and CDR2 is SYGVKD in the germline V gene. CDR3 sequence reads: CAINQQGVNTEAFF. Here the CDR3 DNA reads TGTGCCATCAACCAACAGGGGGTCAACACTGAAGCTTTCTTT.

The chain recombines TRBV15 with TRBJ2-7, with no clear D. The V end was cut by 1 base, the J end by 3 bases, with 7 bases between. Germline V lookup: CDR1 LNHNV, CDR2 YYDKDF (reference sequence). The CDR3 contains 13 residues. The CDR3, as DNA: TGTGCCACCAGCAGAGTCCCGTACTACGAGCAGTACTTC. Its translation: CATSRVPYYEQYF.

The V call is TRBV7-9, the J call TRBJ2-7; the D gene is possibly TRBD2 (5 bases). Per the germline V gene, CDR1 is SEHNR and CDR2 is FQNEAQ (reference sequence). This CDR3 spans 15 amino acids. Trimming removed 0 bases at V and 5 bases at J, with 14 bases between. CDR3 in DNA: TGTGCCAGCAGCTTAGCGCGGGTAGGCCCTGACGAGCAGTACTTC. Protein product: CASSLARVGPDEQYF.

The rearrangement joins TRBV9 to TRBJ2-5; 7 nucleotides agree with TRBD1. Trimming cost V 4 bases and J 0 bases; bases outside gene matches: 3. The CDR3 spans 14 residues. Germline V gives CDR1 SGDLS, CDR2 YYNGEE. The CDR3 nucleotides read TGTGCCAGCAGCCTGGGACAGAACCAAGAGACCCAGTACTTC. It is translated as CASSLGQNQETQYF. The entire variable domain, with the rest obtained from reference TRBV9 and TRBJ2-5, is as follows: DSGVTQTPKHLITATGQRVTLRCSPRSGDLSVYWYQQSLDQGLQFLIQYYNGEERAKGNILERFSAQQFPDLHSELNLSSLELGDSALYFCASSLGQNQETQYFGPGTRLLVL.

The rearrangement links TRBV10-1 to TRBJ1-1; 7 positions agree with TRBD1. Germline CDR1 WNHNN, CDR2 SYGVQD (reference sequence). This CDR3 is built from 15 residues. After removal of 0 bases from V and 3 bases from J, the junction contained 4 bases not matched to a gene. Here the CDR3 DNA reads TGCGCCAGCAGTGAGTCGAGGACAGGCCACACTGAAGCTTTCTTT. Its protein product is CASSESRTGHTEAFF.

V gene TRBV5-1 combines with J gene TRBJ2-7; TRBD2 matches 11 bases. This CDR3 is built from 16 residues. The V gene's germline CDR1 is SGHRS and CDR2 YFSETQ. Trimming took 3 bases from V and 5 from J; bases not matched to a gene: 10. The CDR3 DNA follows: TGCGCCAGCAGCTCTCCCGCTAGCGGGAGGATGGACGAGCAGTACTTC. This gives the protein CASSSPASGRMDEQYF.